Detailed here is one T cell receptor beta chain. Its antigen is unknown. The sample is drawn from a study of cytomegalovirus exposure and HLA in healthy donors. Study-wide findings and caveats: Reportedly, diagnosis of cytomegalovirus status by the classifier showed high specificity and sensitivity. The authors enumerated some 160 TCR beta chains as linked to cytomegalovirus.

Repertoires were generated with immunoSEQ multiplex PCR, while TCRdb's copy carries only in-frame clones and drops some. This table holds tens of thousands of clones, less than 96% found once. Material for sequencing was PBMCs. The clonotype was recovered from a man younger than 30 in good health and CMV-seropositive.

Here the CDR3 reads CASRTGTGANVLTF. The DNA of the CDR3 is TGTGCCAGTAGGACAGGTACTGGGGCCAACGTCCTGACTTTC. V and J are TRBV19 and TRBJ2-6, with D perhaps TRBD1 (6 bases). CDR1 is LNHDA and CDR2 is SQIVND in the germline V gene (reference sequence). V lost 6 bases and J lost 2, with 8 bases in between. The CDR3 loop spans 14 amino acids.